Sequencing of this T cell receptor (beta chain) was carried out in a study of technical replicates of blood from several donors. Germline loops: CDR1 MNHNY, CDR2 SVGAGI (reference sequence). The V end was cut by 5 bases, the J end by 0 bases, with 14 bases between. CDR3 length: 16 amino acids. Method: immunoSEQ multiplex PCR; TCRdb's copy keeps in-frame clones and lacks some. The sample carries approximately 92,000 clones, 85% to 95% recorded once. The receptor's source is a human donor in good health. The chain recombines TRBV6-6 with TRBJ2-1; D may be TRBD1 (6 bases). Sequenced material: T cells isolated from PBMCs. The CDR3 nucleotides are TGTGCCAGCAGTCCAAGCCTGGACAGCTCCTACAATGAGCAGTTCTTC. It is translated as CASSPSLDSSYNEQFF.